These 8 T cell receptor beta chains came from one sample sequenced in a study of shared clonotypes between healthy human individuals. Sequencing was performed with immunoSEQ multiplex PCR; in TCRdb, only in-frame clones are kept and a portion is missing. The sample lists about 1.1 million clones; around 78% were seen once. Sequenced material: memory CD4+ T cells from PBMCs. Subset given: CD45RA-negative fraction. Every receptor here comes from a man aged 18 to 35 in good health. Some clones in this sample may be carry-over from other donors' samples.

The J gene is TRBJ2-7, the V gene TRBV5-1; 9 bases agree with TRBD2. CDR1 is SGHRS and CDR2 is YFSETQ in the germline V gene. This CDR3 contains 15 residues. J was trimmed by 1 base and V by 4 bases; bases with no gene match: 6. The CDR3 is CASSTGLAPSYEQYF. The CDR3 DNA reads as TGCGCCAGCAGCACAGGACTAGCGCCGTCCTACGAGCAGTACTTC.

The V and J genes are TRBV29-1 and TRBJ1-2, with 8 bases identical to TRBD1. Losses at the gene ends were 8 bases for V and 4 bases for J; bases not matched to a gene: 9. This CDR3 has 13 residues. From germline, CDR1 is SQVTM and CDR2 ANQGSEA. The CDR3 region has the DNA TGCAGCTTCAGGGGGCGTGAAGGCTATGGCTACACCTTC. Translated, it gives CSFRGREGYGYTF.

The V call is TRBV5-1, the J call TRBJ2-2; D possibly corresponds to TRBD2 (6 bases). The V end was cut by 3 bases, the J end by 5 bases, with 17 bases between. The CDR3 extends over 16 amino acids. The V gene's germline CDR1 is SGHRS and CDR2 YFSETQ. The CDR3 region has the DNA TGCGCCAGCAGCTCGGGAGTGGAGGGGCGGACCGGGGAGCTGTTTTTT. Encoded protein: CASSSGVEGRTGELFF. Drawing the rest from reference TRBV5-1 and TRBJ2-2, the complete variable domain is KAGVTQTPRYLIKTRGQQVTLSCSPISGHRSVSWYQQTPGQGLQFLFEYFSETQRNKGNFPGRFSGRQFSNSRSEMNVSTLELGDSALYLCASSSGVEGRTGELFFGEGSRLTVL.

This rearrangement joins TRBV6-1 to TRBJ2-5; TRBD2 aligns across 8 bases. CDR1 and CDR2 (germline): MNHNS, SASEGT. V was clipped by 0 bases and J by 5 bases; unmatched bases: 11. This CDR3 is 17 amino acids long. CDR3 nucleotides: TGTGCCAGCAGTGAAGCACCGACCCGGGAGGGGGGGGAGACCCAGTACTTC. It is translated as CASSEAPTREGGETQYF.

The chain has TRBV7-3 and TRBJ2-3; maybe TRBD1 (5 bases). Trimming pared 1 base from V and 4 bases from J, leaving 9 bases between. Germline V CDR1 and CDR2: SGHTA, FQGTGA. The CDR3 consists of 14 residues. CDR3 nucleotides: TGTGCCAGCAGCTTAAGGTCCAGGGCAGATACGCAGTATTTT. It is translated as CASSLRSRADTQYF.

The chain uses TRBV6-1 and TRBJ1-3; D gene unclear. This CDR3 is built from 16 residues. From germline, CDR1 is MNHNS and CDR2 SASEGT. Trimming took 0 bases from V and 1 from J, leaving 10 bases between them. CDR3 sequence reads: CASSEAMGLSGNTIYF. CDR3 bases: TGTGCCAGCAGTGAAGCGATGGGTTTATCTGGAAACACCATATATTTT.

This chain uses TRBV5-1 with TRBJ1-1; D remains ambiguous. The germline V and J ends were trimmed by 0 bases and 4 bases, with 13 bases remaining between them. This CDR3 spans 15 amino acids. Germline-derived CDR1 and CDR2 are SGHRS and YFSETQ. The CDR3, as DNA: TGCGCCAGCAGCTTGGTGGCAGGAAGGAGCACTGAAGCTTTCTTT. Its protein product is CASSLVAGRSTEAFF.

The genes are TRBV7-3 and TRBJ2-7; D is tentatively TRBD1 or TRBD2 (5 bases each). Germline loops: CDR1 SGHTA, CDR2 FQGTGA. V was shortened by 2 bases and J by 6 bases, with 11 bases between the two germline ends. The CDR3 is 13 amino acids. The CDR3 DNA reads as TGTGCCAGCAGCTTATTCCAGGGACGCGAGCAGTACTTC. It yields the protein CASSLFQGREQYF.